The clone carrying this T cell receptor (beta chain) was seen repeatedly, ten times or more. The antigen remains undetermined. TCRdb reprocessed the reads with MiXCR, giving one entry per CDR3 protein. The data hold about a million distinct CDR3 sequences, with approximately 33% observed a single time. This sample is part of a study of T cell repertoires in cytomegalovirus infection. At the level of the study: The study used recently identified HLA-C-restricted and well-studied HLA-B-restricted CMV epitopes. Both a matching HLA type and CMV infection were indicated by public TCR beta signatures.

CDR1 and CDR2 (germline): SEHNR, FQNEAQ (reference sequence). V lost 1 base and J lost 7, with 13 bases in between. This CDR3 has 15 amino acids. General study findings and limits: Dominating the ex vivo response were TCR beta clonotypes that were CMV-specific and HLA-C-restricted.

The source of this sequence is a human donor in good health (CMV status not recorded). Some clones in this sample may be carry-over from other donors' samples. The genes are TRBV7-9 and TRBJ1-4, with D possibly matching TRBD1 (5 bases). The specimen was cultured CD8+ T cells from PBMCs, collected from culture after CMV antigen stimulation. The CDR3 bases are TGTGCCAGCAGCTTAGATTGGACAAGCCCTGAAAAACTGTTTTTT. Protein: CASSLDWTSPEKLFF.